This TCR beta chain was sequenced during a study of blood T cell repertoires in COVID-19. Study-level information: Sites in the United States, Italy and Spain provided acute and convalescent COVID-19 samples. From T cells, B-cell-depleted T cells, or PBMCs came the material, which was cDNA or gDNA.

Participant ages covered roughly 18 to 89 years across about 25 US areas. The CDR3 is 14 amino acids. CDR1 is LGHDT, CDR2 YNNKEL, per germline (reference sequence). The V and J ends lost 2 bases and 7 bases respectively, with 11 bases between them. TCRdb keeps only in-frame clones here, not all; method: immunoSEQ multiplex PCR. The sample has about 180,000 clones, 75% to 90% seen once. Sequencing was done on a sample of PBMCs or T cells enriched from blood (not recorded which). This rearrangement joins TRBV3-1 (or the pseudogene TRBV3-2) to TRBJ1-4; D might be TRBD1 (6 bases). The sequence was obtained from a man between 40 and 49 years old who had recovered from COVID-19. The chain's CDR3 is CASSQRGGGEKLFF. The CDR3 bases are TGTGCCAGCAGCCAACGGGGGGGCGGTGAAAAACTGTTTTTT.